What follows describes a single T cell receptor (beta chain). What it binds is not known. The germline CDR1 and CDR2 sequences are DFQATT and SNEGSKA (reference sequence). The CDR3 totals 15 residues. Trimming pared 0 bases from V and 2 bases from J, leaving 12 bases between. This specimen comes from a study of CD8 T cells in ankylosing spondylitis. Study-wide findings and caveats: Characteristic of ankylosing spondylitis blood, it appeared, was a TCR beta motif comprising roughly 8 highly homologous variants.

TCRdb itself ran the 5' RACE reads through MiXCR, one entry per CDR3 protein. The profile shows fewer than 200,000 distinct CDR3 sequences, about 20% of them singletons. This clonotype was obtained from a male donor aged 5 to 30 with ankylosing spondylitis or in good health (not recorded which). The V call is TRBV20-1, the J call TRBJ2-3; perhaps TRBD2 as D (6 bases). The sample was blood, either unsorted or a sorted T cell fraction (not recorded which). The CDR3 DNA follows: TGCAGTGCTAGAGATCAGCGGGCCTCCACAGATACGCAGTATTTT. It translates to CSARDQRASTDTQYF.